The 14 T cell receptor beta chains below come from one sample, sequenced in a study of blood T cell repertoires in COVID-19. Sequenced by immunoSEQ multiplex PCR; TCRdb stores in-frame clones only, minus some. Here the sample spans roughly 190,000 clones, about 91% being singletons. The sample taken for sequencing was PBMCs or T cells enriched from blood (not recorded which). The receptors stem from a woman younger than 35 who had recovered from COVID-19.

This clone was found once. V gene TRBV6-5 combines with J gene TRBJ2-5; TRBD2 agrees at 7 bases. Unmatched junction bases numbered 7, after V lost 6 bases and J lost 0 bases. The CDR3 is 15 amino acids. Germline V gene sequence: CDR1 MNHEY, CDR2 SVGAGI. Written as DNA, the CDR3 is TGTGCCAGCAGGGACCTAGCGGAGTACCAAGAGACCCAGTACTTC. As protein: CASRDLAEYQETQYF.

The chain uses TRBV6-5 and TRBJ1-5, with 9 bases fitting TRBD1. Germline-derived CDR1 and CDR2 are MNHEY and SVGAGI. The V gene end was trimmed by 6 bases and the J gene end by 10 bases; junction bases not matched to a gene: 10. The CDR3 is made up of 14 amino acids. For the CDR3, the DNA is TGTGCCAGCAGCTCCGGGACAGGGAGGACCCCCCAGCATTTT. Protein product: CASSSGTGRTPQHF.

V gene TRBV28 combines with J gene TRBJ1-5; TRBD1 might be the D (6 bases). V shed 5 bases and J shed 4 bases, with 12 bases lying between them. Germline V lookup: CDR1 MDHEN, CDR2 SYDVKM. The CDR3 is made up of 14 amino acids. For the CDR3, the DNA is TGTGCCAGCAGTGGGATACAGGGTAATCAGCCCCAGCATTTT. Its translation: CASSGIQGNQPQHF.

This chain links TRBV9 with TRBJ2-7, with a possible D match to TRBD1 (5 bases). Germline V gene lookup returns CDR1 SGDLS and CDR2 YYNGEE. Deletions cut 0 bases from V and 2 bases from J, with 9 bases between. The CDR3 runs to 14 residues. CDR3 residues: CASSVDAGTYEQYF. As DNA, the CDR3 is TGTGCCAGCAGCGTAGATGCAGGGACCTACGAGCAGTACTTC.

The gene calls are TRBV7-8 and TRBJ2-7, with D perhaps TRBD2 (5 bases). This CDR3 region has 13 residues. The ends were cut back, 5 bases at V and 1 base at J, with 9 bases in the middle. Germline-derived CDR1 and CDR2 are SGHVS and FQNEAQ. Here the CDR3 reads CASSPGWSYEQYF. DNA of the CDR3: TGTGCCAGCAGCCCGGGGTGGTCCTACGAGCAGTACTTC.

The table lists this clone with a count of one. The chain is built from TRBV5-1 and TRBJ2-5, with 11 bases identical to TRBD2. The V gene's germline CDR1 is SGHRS and CDR2 YFSETQ. CDR3 length equals 17 residues. Germline trimming cut 0 bases from V and 3 bases from J; bases unmatched to any gene: 7. The CDR3 region is CASSLALAGGSKETQYF. As DNA, the CDR3 is TGCGCCAGCAGCTTGGCCTTAGCGGGAGGGTCTAAAGAGACCCAGTACTTC.

The J gene is TRBJ2-2, the V gene TRBV3-1 (or the pseudogene TRBV3-2); D possibly corresponds to TRBD2 (6 bases). Germline lookup yields CDR1 LGHDT and CDR2 YNNKEL (reference sequence). This CDR3 is built from 14 residues. V lost 3 bases, J lost 8 bases, and 13 bases lay in between. CDR3 region: CASSQAGSWGELFF. DNA of the CDR3: TGTGCCAGCAGCCAGGCCGGGAGTTGGGGGGAGCTGTTTTTT.

This chain links TRBV4-1 with TRBJ2-1; 12 nucleotides align to TRBD2. The CDR3 sequence is 15 residues long. V gave up 4 bases and J gave up 6 bases; unmatched junction bases: 4. CDR1 is MGHRA and CDR2 is YSYEKL in the germline V gene. CDR3: CASSLLAGGPNEQFF. The CDR3 coding sequence is TGCGCCAGCAGCCTTCTAGCGGGAGGGCCCAATGAGCAGTTCTTC.

The rearrangement links TRBV4-2 to TRBJ2-5; 9 bases match TRBD2. V was pared by 0 bases and J by 2 bases, with 10 bases of the junction left unmatched. The CDR3 extends over 18 amino acids. Germline V gives CDR1 LGHNA, CDR2 YNFKEQ. The CDR3 DNA sequence: TGTGCCAGCAGCCAAGAAAGCCCAGCGGGAGGTCCTCAAGAGACCCAGTACTTC. Its translation: CASSQESPAGGPQETQYF.

V and J are TRBV12-3 or TRBV12-4 and TRBJ1-1; TRBD1 might be the D (6 bases). The V end lost 4 bases, the J end lost 3 bases, and 9 bases lay between the germline ends. The CDR3 extends over 13 amino acids. For the CDR3, the DNA is TGTGCCAGCAGTTCACAGGGTTACACTGAAGCTTTCTTT. Translated, it gives CASSSQGYTEAFF.

A single count supports this clone. V usage is TRBV15 and J usage is TRBJ1-5, with D possibly matching TRBD1 (5 bases). The CDR3 is made up of 14 amino acids. CDR1 is LNHNV, CDR2 YYDKDF, per germline (reference sequence). The V end was cut by 2 bases, the J end by 6 bases, with 11 bases between. In DNA, the CDR3 is TGTGCCACCAGCAGAAAAAGGGGAGGTCAGCCCCAGCATTTT. Translation: CATSRKRGGQPQHF.

The chain carries TRBV27 and TRBJ2-2; D remains ambiguous. Germline CDR1 is MNHEY and CDR2 is SMNVEV (reference sequence). Trimming removed 6 bases at V and 4 bases at J, with 9 bases between. This CDR3 contains 13 residues. The CDR3 sequence: CASSYPGTGELFF. CDR3 DNA: TGTGCCAGCAGCTACCCCGGCACCGGGGAGCTGTTTTTT.

This clone was seen only a few times. In DNA form, the CDR3 reads TGCGCCAGCAGCCTTAGCGGGAGCGCCGGGGAGCTGTTTTTT. The encoded protein is CASSLSGSAGELFF. The chain employs TRBV4-3 and TRBJ2-2; 9 bases align to TRBD2. Germline V lookup: CDR1 LGHNA, CDR2 YSLEER. There are 14 residues in the CDR3. Germline trimming cut 4 bases from V and 6 bases from J; bases unmatched to any gene: 3.

V is TRBV16 and J is TRBJ1-1; TRBD1 matches 7 bases. CDR1 and CDR2 (germline): KGHSY, FQNENV. There are 14 residues in the CDR3. V shed 2 bases and J 11 bases; nucleotides not matched to a gene: 11. The CDR3 DNA follows: TGTGCCAGCAGCCAACAGGGGGTAGGTTTGTATGCTTTCTTT. This encodes CASSQQGVGLYAFF.